The next 25 T cell receptor beta chains were all read from a single sample in a study of cytomegalovirus exposure and HLA in healthy donors. The assay was immunoSEQ multiplex PCR, and TCRdb's table has in-frame clones only and misses some. The sample lists 150,000 to 200,000 clones, 65% to 90% seen once, with about 2.2% in the top ten. Sequenced: PBMCs. The receptors were sampled from a woman aged 18-29 years in good health and CMV-seronegative.

The genes are TRBV6-1 and TRBJ1-1; D is ambiguous. The CDR3 length is 15 residues. Germline CDR1 MNHNS, CDR2 SASEGT. V lost 2 bases and J 11 bases, leaving 21 bases between the germline ends. The CDR3 nucleotides read TGTGCCAGCAGTGAAAAGGTCGCCCTGTCGCGAGGGGCTTTCTTT. Translation: CASSEKVALSRGAFF.

The J gene is TRBJ1-4, the V gene TRBV7-9; the match to TRBD1 covers 7 bases. This CDR3 contains 16 residues. Trimming removed 4 bases from V and 7 bases from J; junction bases left unmatched: 12. Germline CDR1 SEHNR, CDR2 FQNEAQ (reference sequence). CDR3 sequence reads: CASSSRGNRGAEKLFF. Here the CDR3 DNA reads TGTGCCAGCAGCTCAAGGGGAAACAGGGGTGCTGAAAAACTGTTTTTT.

This chain connects TRBV7-9 to TRBJ2-1, with D possibly TRBD1 on 5 matching bases. Germline CDR1 is SEHNR and CDR2 is FQNEAQ (reference sequence). Trimming took 0 bases from V and 4 from J, leaving 7 bases between them. This CDR3 spans 14 amino acids. The CDR3 nucleotides are TGTGCCAGCAGCTTAGCTGCAGGGTACAATGAGCAGTTCTTC. It encodes CASSLAAGYNEQFF.

The chain couples TRBV7-9 to TRBJ2-1, with 9 bases lining up with TRBD2. J gave up 0 bases and V 0 bases, and 3 bases lay outside the gene matches. This CDR3 has 17 residues. Germline V CDR1 and CDR2: SEHNR, FQNEAQ (reference sequence). CDR3 sequence: CASSLASRGGSYNEQFF. The CDR3 coding sequence is TGTGCCAGCAGCTTAGCATCGCGGGGGGGCTCCTACAATGAGCAGTTCTTC.

This sequence joins TRBV4-3 and TRBJ2-3; D is possibly TRBD2 (7 bases). The CDR3 runs to 13 residues. V was trimmed by 3 bases and J by 5 bases, leaving 9 bases between them. The germline CDR1 and CDR2 sequences are LGHNA and YSLEER. The CDR3, as DNA: TGCGCCAGCAGCCAGAGGGGGGGAGATACGCAGTATTTT. Translated, it gives CASSQRGGDTQYF.

This clone was detected once. The chain uses TRBV4-3 and TRBJ1-4, with D unclear. This CDR3 is 15 amino acids long. The V gene's germline CDR1 is LGHNA and CDR2 YSLEER. Trimming left V 4 bases short and J 1 base short, with 10 bases between. The CDR3 sequence: CASSPWRGTNEKLFF. The DNA for the CDR3 is TGCGCCAGCAGCCCTTGGCGGGGAACTAATGAAAAACTGTTTTTT.

The chain combines TRBV23-1 with TRBJ2-7, with 11 bases that match TRBD1. TRBV23-1 is an ORF, with its function uncertain. The V segment lost 6 bases and the J segment 5 bases; nucleotides outside the gene matches: 6. This CDR3 is 14 amino acids long. The CDR3 region is CASSPRTGGNEQYF. The CDR3 region has the DNA TGCGCCAGCAGCCCCAGGACAGGGGGCAACGAGCAGTACTTC.

This chain links TRBV9 with TRBJ1-2, with 7 bases matching TRBD1. Germline-derived CDR1 and CDR2 are SGDLS and YYNGEE. Trimming at V came to 2 bases and at J to 0 bases, leaving 10 bases not matched to a gene. The CDR3 runs to 17 residues. CDR3 protein: CASSVHRDSITNYGYTF. The CDR3 DNA follows: TGTGCCAGCAGCGTTCACCGGGACAGCATTACTAACTATGGCTACACCTTC.

The chain employs TRBV4-3 and TRBJ2-7; D unclear. V lost 0 bases to trimming and J lost 3 bases, with 12 bases between them. The CDR3 sequence is 15 residues long. The germline gives CDR1 LGHNA, CDR2 YSLEER. CDR3 sequence reads: CASSQEGRGNYEQYF. In DNA, the CDR3 is TGCGCCAGCAGCCAAGAAGGTCGAGGTAACTACGAGCAGTACTTC.

The V and J genes are TRBV19 and TRBJ1-1; 7 bases are a match to TRBD1. Trimming at V came to 6 bases and at J to 0 bases, leaving 4 bases not matched to a gene. In germline, CDR1 is LNHDA, CDR2 SQIVND (reference sequence). CDR3 length: 14 residues. CDR3 nucleotides: TGTGCCAGTAGCCAGGGGGGCATGAACACTGAAGCTTTCTTT. Translation: CASSQGGMNTEAFF.

In DNA, the CDR3 is TGTGCCAGTAGTATCCACTGGACAGGTCAAGAGACCCAGTACTTC. Protein sequence: CASSIHWTGQETQYF. The chain recombines TRBV19 with TRBJ2-5; 7 nucleotides agree with TRBD1. V gave up 3 bases and J gave up 2 bases; unmatched junction bases: 6. The CDR3 length is 15 residues. CDR1 is LNHDA, CDR2 SQIVND, per germline (reference sequence).

The chain has TRBV4-3 and TRBJ1-2, with D perhaps TRBD1 (6 bases). There are 14 residues in the CDR3. The ends were cut back, 4 bases at V and 4 bases at J, with 13 bases in the middle. The germline CDR1 and CDR2 sequences are LGHNA and YSLEER. CDR3 residues: CASSRGQLSYGYTF. CDR3 coding DNA: TGCGCCAGCAGCCGAGGACAGTTATCCTATGGCTACACCTTC.

The chain links TRBV7-6 to TRBJ2-5; the match to TRBD1 covers 12 bases. V shed 7 bases and J 2 bases; nucleotides not matched to a gene: 8. CDR1 is SGHVS, CDR2 FNYEAQ, per germline. The CDR3 has 16 amino acids. The CDR3 nucleotides are TGTGCCAGCACGGGACAGGGGGCGTTTGTTCAAGAGACCCAGTACTTC. This gives the protein CASTGQGAFVQETQYF.

The chain couples TRBV2 to TRBJ2-5; D perhaps matches TRBD1 (5 bases). The V end was cut by 1 base, the J end by 7 bases, with 19 bases between. Per germline, CDR1 SNHLY and CDR2 FYNNEI. The CDR3 totals 16 residues. The CDR3 here is CASSEERRRGLVTQYF. For the CDR3, the DNA is TGTGCCAGCAGTGAAGAAAGGAGAAGGGGTTTGGTGACCCAGTACTTC.

V gene TRBV5-6 combines with J gene TRBJ2-7; D unresolved. Germline CDR1 is SGHDT and CDR2 is YYEEEE. Trimming cost V 0 bases and J 1 base, with 5 bases left between them. CDR3 length equals 13 residues. This CDR3 is CASSLGQSYEQYF. For the CDR3, the DNA is TGTGCCAGCAGCTTGGGGCAGTCCTACGAGCAGTACTTC.

This clone occurred a few times. CDR3 in amino acids: CASSQGRTEQYF. In DNA form, the CDR3 reads TGTGCCAGCAGCCAAGGGAGGACCGAGCAGTACTTC. V usage is TRBV4-2 and J usage is TRBJ2-7, with a tentative D call TRBD2 (5 bases). Trimming removed 1 base from V and 6 bases from J, with 7 bases in between. Germline CDR1 and CDR2: LGHNA and YNFKEQ. There are 12 residues in the CDR3.

DNA for the CDR3: TGTGCCAGCAGCTCGGACTCGTCATCCTCCTACAATGAGCAGTTCTTC. Its translation: CASSSDSSSSYNEQFF. This chain connects TRBV11-3 to TRBJ2-1, with D maybe TRBD2 (5 bases). V shed 4 bases and J shed 0 bases, with 13 bases lying between them. Germline CDR1 SGHNT, CDR2 YENEEA. This CDR3 region has 16 residues.

This clone was seen only once. This chain joins TRBV9 and TRBJ2-7; D unresolved. V gave up 4 bases and J gave up 4 bases, with 12 bases separating them. The germline V gene encodes CDR1 SGDLS and CDR2 YYNGEE. The CDR3 extends over 13 amino acids. The DNA of the CDR3 is TGTGCCAGCAGCCCTACGACTGATTACGAGCAGTACTTC. Translated, it gives CASSPTTDYEQYF.

The chain has TRBV5-4 and TRBJ2-1; possibly TRBD1 for D (5 bases). Trimming stripped 1 base from V and 7 bases from J, with 12 bases between. The CDR3 totals 14 residues. From germline, CDR1 is SGHNT and CDR2 YYREEE (reference sequence). CDR3 protein: CASSLPHQGNEQFF. In DNA, the CDR3 is TGTGCCAGCAGCTTGCCCCACCAGGGTAATGAGCAGTTCTTC.

The chain combines TRBV9 with TRBJ2-4, with TRBD2 identical over 9 bases. The junction had 5 bases not matched to a gene; V was cut back by 0 bases and J by 7 bases. The germline V gene has CDR1 SGDLS and CDR2 YYNGEE. This CDR3 has 15 residues. The CDR3: CASSVDNSGGNIQYF. The CDR3 region has the DNA TGTGCCAGCAGCGTAGACAACAGCGGGGGGAACATTCAGTACTTC.

This clone turned up a few times. The J gene is TRBJ1-2, the V gene TRBV5-1, with D uncertain. V lost 0 bases to trimming and J lost 5 bases, with 5 bases between them. The CDR3 covers 12 residues. CDR1 and CDR2 from the germline V gene are SGHRS and YFSETQ. The CDR3 is CASSLAGYGYTF. DNA for the CDR3: TGCGCCAGCAGCTTGGCCGGGTATGGCTACACCTTC.

This clone was observed once. V gene TRBV10-2 combines with J gene TRBJ1-2, with D unclear. The V and J ends lost 6 bases and 5 bases respectively, with 16 bases between them. This CDR3 is built from 14 residues. Germline-derived CDR1 and CDR2 are WSHSY and SAAADI. CDR3 residues: CASREGGRDYGYTF. The CDR3 bases are TGCGCCAGCAGAGAAGGAGGGAGGGATTATGGCTACACCTTC.

In its sample, this clone was seen a few times. The CDR3 loop is CASSSPKLGETEAFF. The CDR3 DNA reads as TGTGCCAGCAGTTCACCAAAACTCGGGGAGACTGAAGCTTTCTTT. This rearrangement joins TRBV27 to TRBJ1-1, with D uncertain. This CDR3 spans 15 amino acids. Germline CDR1 and CDR2: MNHEY and SMNVEV (reference sequence). The V and J ends lost 4 bases and 5 bases respectively, with 17 bases between them.

J is TRBJ2-1 and V is TRBV9; 11 bases agree with TRBD2. The CDR3 runs 16 residues. Germline assignment: CDR1 SGDLS and CDR2 YYNGEE. Trimming took 3 bases from V and 5 from J; bases not matched to a gene: 7. CDR3 DNA: TGTGCCAGCAGCGCGCCGACTAGCGGGGTTCACAATGAGCAGTTCTTC. Encoded protein: CASSAPTSGVHNEQFF. The entire variable domain, with the rest obtained from reference TRBV9 and TRBJ2-1, is as follows: DSGVTQTPKHLITATGQRVTLRCSPRSGDLSVYWYQQSLDQGLQFLIQYYNGEERAKGNILERFSAQQFPDLHSELNLSSLELGDSALYFCASSAPTSGVHNEQFFGPGTRLTVL.

This chain connects TRBV29-1 to TRBJ1-1; weak D call: TRBD1 (6 bases). V gave up 7 bases and J gave up 7 bases, with 19 bases separating them. The CDR3 totals 13 residues. The V gene's germline CDR1 is SQVTM and CDR2 ANQGSEA. The CDR3 loop reads CSAQATGRGEAFF. The DNA for the CDR3 is TGCAGCGCCCAGGCAACAGGGAGAGGTGAAGCTTTCTTT. Drawing the rest from reference TRBV29-1 and TRBJ1-1, the complete variable domain is SAVISQKPSRDICQRGTSLTIQCQVDSQVTMMFWYRQQPGQSLTLIATANQGSEATYESGFVIDKFPISRPNLTFSTLTVSNMSPEDSSIYLCSAQATGRGEAFFGQGTRLTVV.